The 4 T cell receptor beta chains below come from one sample, sequenced in a study of T-cell reconstitution after alpha-beta-depleted transplantation in children. Unique molecular identifiers featured in how the TCRbeta library was prepared. TCRdb processed the PCR reads anew with MiXCR; each CDR3 protein has one entry. The table includes approximately 500,000 distinct CDR3 sequences, roughly a tenth detected once. Sequencing was performed on PBMCs, taken before TCRalphabeta/CD19-depleted stem cell transplant. The receptor set was obtained from a child younger than 10 with inherited bone marrow failure, due to receive a stem cell transplant.

This clonotype was counted many times. The chain links TRBV27 to TRBJ2-7, with 9 positions matching TRBD1. J lost 4 bases, V lost 6 bases, and 13 bases had no gene match. Germline-derived CDR1 and CDR2 are MNHEY and SMNVEV (reference sequence). The CDR3 is 16 amino acids. The CDR3 reads CASSPTGGLGPYEQYF. In DNA, the CDR3 is TGTGCCAGCAGCCCGACAGGGGGTTTGGGGCCTTACGAGCAGTACTTC.

V usage is TRBV7-8 and J usage is TRBJ1-2; TRBD1 aligns across 9 bases. Germline values: CDR1 SGHVS, CDR2 FQNEAQ. V was clipped by 1 base and J by 8 bases; unmatched bases: 8. This CDR3 has 15 residues. The CDR3 protein is CASSLEAGQGRGYTF. The CDR3, as DNA: TGTGCCAGCAGCTTAGAAGCCGGACAGGGGAGAGGCTACACCTTC.

This clonotype was detected many times. CDR3 DNA: TGTGCCAGTAGTGCGACTGATTACAATGAGCAGTTCTTC. Translation gives CASSATDYNEQFF. J is TRBJ2-1 and V is TRBV19, with D hard to call. Between the trimmed V and J ends, which lost 5 bases and 4 bases, there was a span of 9 bases. This CDR3 has 13 residues. The germline CDR1 and CDR2 sequences are LNHDA and SQIVND (reference sequence).

Details on this clonotype: This clone may be a read error of a much larger clone one base away. V and J are TRBV27 and TRBJ2-7; TRBD1 agrees at 7 bases. The CDR3 runs to 15 residues. CDR1 and CDR2 (germline): MNHEY, SMNVEV (reference sequence). CDR3 residues: CASSPIQGKSYEQCF. CDR3 bases: TGTGCCAGCAGTCCGATACAGGGGAAGTCCTACGAGCAGTGCTTC.